This TCR beta chain was identified in a study of T cell responses to AZD1222 COVID-19 vaccine. Notes on the study in general: Most donors were white British and more were female, and clonal diversity was possibly underestimated.

With respect to this clone: The antigen remains unidentified.

V dropped 3 bases and J dropped 0 bases, with 15 bases sitting between them. Germline V gives CDR1 KGHSH, CDR2 LQKENI. This CDR3 spans 17 amino acids. Here immunoSEQ multiplex PCR was the method, and the copy in TCRdb shows in-frame clones only, minus some. Among around 110,000 clones listed, 70% to 90% were seen once. The V call is TRBV18, the J call TRBJ1-3; D might be TRBD1 (5 bases). This TCR derives from an adult who received the AZD1222 COVID-19 vaccine. This specimen was peripheral blood, taken 28 days after the second AZD1222 dose. The CDR3 sequence is CASSPLGDSVSGNTIYF. CDR3 nucleotide sequence: TGTGCCAGCTCACCCCTCGGGGACTCTGTCTCTGGAAACACCATATATTTT.